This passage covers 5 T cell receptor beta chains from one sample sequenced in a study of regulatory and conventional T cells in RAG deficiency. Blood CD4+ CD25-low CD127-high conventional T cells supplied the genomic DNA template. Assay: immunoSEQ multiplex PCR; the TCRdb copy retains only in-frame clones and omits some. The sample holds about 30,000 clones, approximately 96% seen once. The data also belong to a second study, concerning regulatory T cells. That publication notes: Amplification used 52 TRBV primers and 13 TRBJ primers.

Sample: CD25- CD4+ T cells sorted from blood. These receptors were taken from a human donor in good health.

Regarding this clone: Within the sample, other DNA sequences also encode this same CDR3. CDR3 nucleotides: TGCGCCAGTAGCCCGGACAGCCCTAGCAATCAGCCCCAGCATTTT. It is translated as CASSPDSPSNQPQHF. The chain has TRBV5-1 and TRBJ1-5; D possibly corresponds to TRBD1 (6 bases). Germline CDR1 is SGHRS and CDR2 is YFSETQ. The CDR3 contains 15 residues. The ends were cut back, 8 bases at V and 0 bases at J, with 15 bases in the middle.

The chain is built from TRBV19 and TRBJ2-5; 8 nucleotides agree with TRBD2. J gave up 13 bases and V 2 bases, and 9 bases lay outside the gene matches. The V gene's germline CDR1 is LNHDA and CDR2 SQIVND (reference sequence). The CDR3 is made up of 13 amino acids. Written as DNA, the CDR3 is TGTGCCAGTAGTATAAGAAGCGGGGGTGAGCGGTACTTC. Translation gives CASSIRSGGERYF.

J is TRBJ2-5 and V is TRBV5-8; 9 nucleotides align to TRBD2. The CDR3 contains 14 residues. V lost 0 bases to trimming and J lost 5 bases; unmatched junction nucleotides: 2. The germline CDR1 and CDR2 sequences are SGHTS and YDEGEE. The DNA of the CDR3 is TGTGCCAGCAGCTTGGAGGCGGGGGGGGAGACCCAGTACTTC. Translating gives CASSLEAGGETQYF.

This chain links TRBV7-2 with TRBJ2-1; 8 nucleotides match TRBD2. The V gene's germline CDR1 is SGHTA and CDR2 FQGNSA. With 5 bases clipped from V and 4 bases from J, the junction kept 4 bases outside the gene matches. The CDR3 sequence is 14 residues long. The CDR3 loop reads CASSPSGSYNEQFF. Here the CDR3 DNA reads TGTGCCAGCAGCCCCAGCGGGAGTTACAATGAGCAGTTCTTC.

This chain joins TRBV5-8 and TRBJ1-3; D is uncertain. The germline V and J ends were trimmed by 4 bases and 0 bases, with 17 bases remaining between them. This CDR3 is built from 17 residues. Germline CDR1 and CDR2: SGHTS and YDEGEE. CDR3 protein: CASSPTVVPSSGNTIYF. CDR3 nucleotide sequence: TGTGCCAGCAGCCCCACGGTCGTTCCGAGCTCTGGAAACACCATATATTTT.